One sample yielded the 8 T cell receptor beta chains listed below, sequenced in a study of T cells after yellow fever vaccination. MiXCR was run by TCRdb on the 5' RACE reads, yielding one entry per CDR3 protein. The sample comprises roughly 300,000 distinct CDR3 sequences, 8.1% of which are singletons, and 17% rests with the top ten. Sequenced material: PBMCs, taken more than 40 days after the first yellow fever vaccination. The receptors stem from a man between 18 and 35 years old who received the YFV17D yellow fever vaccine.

In DNA, the CDR3 is TGCAGTGCTAGAAGTGCAACGGGGGGTGCCTACAATGAGCAGTTCTTC. It yields the protein CSARSATGGAYNEQFF. V and J are TRBV20-1 and TRBJ2-1, with TRBD2 matching 7 bases. Germline loops: CDR1 DFQATT, CDR2 SNEGSKA (reference sequence). The CDR3 has 16 amino acids. V was pared by 2 bases and J by 2 bases, with 9 bases of the junction left unmatched.

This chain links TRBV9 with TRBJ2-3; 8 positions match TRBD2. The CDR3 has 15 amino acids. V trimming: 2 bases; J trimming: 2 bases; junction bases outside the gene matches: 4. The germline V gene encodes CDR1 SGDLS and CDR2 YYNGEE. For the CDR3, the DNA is TGTGCCAGCAGCGTTAGCGGGGCGGACACAGATACGCAGTATTTT. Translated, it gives CASSVSGADTDTQYF.

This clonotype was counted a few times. The CDR3 is CASSVEGASTDTQYF. The DNA for the CDR3 is TGTGCCAGCAGCGTAGAGGGGGCTTCGACAGATACGCAGTATTTT. The chain couples TRBV9 to TRBJ2-3; 7 bases map to TRBD1. The germline gives CDR1 SGDLS, CDR2 YYNGEE. This CDR3 spans 15 amino acids. The V gene end was trimmed by 0 bases and the J gene end by 3 bases; junction bases not matched to a gene: 4. Complete variable domain (other parts from reference TRBV9 and TRBJ2-3): DSGVTQTPKHLITATGQRVTLRCSPRSGDLSVYWYQQSLDQGLQFLIQYYNGEERAKGNILERFSAQQFPDLHSELNLSSLELGDSALYFCASSVEGASTDTQYFGPGTRLTVL.

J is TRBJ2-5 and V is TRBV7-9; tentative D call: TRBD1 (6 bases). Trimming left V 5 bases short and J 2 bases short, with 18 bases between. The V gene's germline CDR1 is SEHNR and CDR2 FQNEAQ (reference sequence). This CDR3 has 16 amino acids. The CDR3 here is CASSPTRGRRQETQYF. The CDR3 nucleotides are TGTGCCAGCAGCCCAACCAGGGGAAGAAGGCAAGAGACCCAGTACTTC.

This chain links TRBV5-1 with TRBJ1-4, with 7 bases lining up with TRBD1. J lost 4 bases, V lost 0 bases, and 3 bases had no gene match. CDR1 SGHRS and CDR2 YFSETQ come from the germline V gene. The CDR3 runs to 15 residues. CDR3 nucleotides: TGCGCCAGCAGCTTGGGACAGGGCCATAATGAAAAACTGTTTTTT. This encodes CASSLGQGHNEKLFF.

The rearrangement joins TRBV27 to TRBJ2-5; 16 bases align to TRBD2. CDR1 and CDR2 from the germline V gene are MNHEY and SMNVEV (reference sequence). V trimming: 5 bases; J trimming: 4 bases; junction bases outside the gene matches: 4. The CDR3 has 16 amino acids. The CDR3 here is CASSLGTSGGGETQYF. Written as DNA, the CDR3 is TGTGCCAGCAGTCTCGGGACTAGCGGGGGGGGAGAGACCCAGTACTTC.

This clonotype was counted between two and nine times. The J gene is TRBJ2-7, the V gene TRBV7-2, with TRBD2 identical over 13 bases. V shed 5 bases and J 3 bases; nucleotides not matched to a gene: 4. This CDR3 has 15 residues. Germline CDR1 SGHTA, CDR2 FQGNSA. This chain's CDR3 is CASSPWTSGGYEQYF. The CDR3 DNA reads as TGTGCCAGCAGCCCCTGGACTAGCGGGGGCTACGAGCAGTACTTC.

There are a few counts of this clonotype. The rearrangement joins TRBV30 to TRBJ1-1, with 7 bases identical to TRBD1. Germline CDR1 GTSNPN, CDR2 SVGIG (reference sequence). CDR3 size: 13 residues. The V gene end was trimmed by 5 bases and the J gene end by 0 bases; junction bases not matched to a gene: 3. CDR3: CAWDRDLNTEAFF. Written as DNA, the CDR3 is TGTGCCTGGGACAGGGACCTGAACACTGAAGCTTTCTTT.